This T cell receptor (beta chain) was captured in a study of cytomegalovirus exposure and HLA in healthy donors. Whole-study findings and limits: The authors confirmed in vitro that a few CMV-associated chains were specific for CMV antigens.

The donors were members of the validation cohort, which comprised more than 90 subjects and was separate from the first cohort of 666 subjects. A word on this clone: Its specificity is unknown.

Sequencing used immunoSEQ multiplex PCR; TCRdb keeps in-frame clones, though not all of them. The data show 150,000 to 200,000 clones, with more than 75% seen just once and about 7% held by the top ten. The receptor comes from a man aged 18 to 30 in good health and CMV-seropositive. The sequenced material came from PBMCs.

In DNA form, the CDR3 reads TGCGCCAGCAGCCTTGGACTAGTCGAGACCCAGTACTTC. Translated, it gives CASSLGLVETQYF. J is TRBJ2-5 and V is TRBV4-1; the match to TRBD2 covers 7 bases. There are 13 residues in the CDR3. The V and J ends lost 4 bases and 5 bases, in that order; junction bases with no gene match: 4. Germline loops: CDR1 MGHRA, CDR2 YSYEKL.